The TCR beta chain under discussion was sequenced for a study of tumor T cells in aggressive B-cell lymphoma. Trimming shortened V by 0 bases and J by 2 bases, and 8 bases separated the two germline ends. The V gene's germline CDR1 is PRHDT and CDR2 FYEKMQ (reference sequence). The length of the CDR3 is 15 residues. The method was immunoSEQ multiplex PCR; TCRdb's version includes in-frame clones alone and lacks a portion of them. The sample yields about 7,400 clones, roughly four fifths seen once. The V gene is TRBV13, the J gene TRBJ2-1, with a possible D match to TRBD2 (6 bases). Material for sequencing was tumor tissue. The clonotype comes from an adult with diffuse large B cell lymphoma. The CDR3 protein is CASSLGGRAYNEQFF. CDR3 DNA sequence: TGTGCCAGCAGCTTAGGCGGGAGAGCCTACAATGAGCAGTTCTTC.